This record looks at one TCR beta chain sequence and its context. Its antigen remains unidentified. The CDR3 consists of 12 residues. CDR1 LNHDA and CDR2 SQIVND come from the germline V gene (reference sequence). Trimming cost V 5 bases and J 9 bases, with 14 bases left between them. The primer mix had 60 Vbeta and 13 Jbeta primers. Repertoires were generated with immunoSEQ multiplex PCR, while TCRdb's copy carries only in-frame clones and drops some. The profile covers roughly 250,000 clones, with about 80% appearing a single time and about 0.3% taken by the ten largest. These data originate in a study of cytomegalovirus exposure and HLA in healthy donors. Findings and caveats of the study: In vitro, a few CMV-associated chains proved specific for CMV antigens. Presence/absence analyses supposed approximately even sequencing depth among donors.

This clonotype originated in a girl aged 2 to 9 in good health and CMV-seronegative. Sequencing input: PBMCs. The J gene is TRBJ2-7, the V gene TRBV19; tentatively, D is TRBD2 (5 bases). CDR3 nucleotide sequence: TGTGCCAGTAGTTCCTCCGGGATCGGGCAGTACTTC. It yields the protein CASSSSGIGQYF.